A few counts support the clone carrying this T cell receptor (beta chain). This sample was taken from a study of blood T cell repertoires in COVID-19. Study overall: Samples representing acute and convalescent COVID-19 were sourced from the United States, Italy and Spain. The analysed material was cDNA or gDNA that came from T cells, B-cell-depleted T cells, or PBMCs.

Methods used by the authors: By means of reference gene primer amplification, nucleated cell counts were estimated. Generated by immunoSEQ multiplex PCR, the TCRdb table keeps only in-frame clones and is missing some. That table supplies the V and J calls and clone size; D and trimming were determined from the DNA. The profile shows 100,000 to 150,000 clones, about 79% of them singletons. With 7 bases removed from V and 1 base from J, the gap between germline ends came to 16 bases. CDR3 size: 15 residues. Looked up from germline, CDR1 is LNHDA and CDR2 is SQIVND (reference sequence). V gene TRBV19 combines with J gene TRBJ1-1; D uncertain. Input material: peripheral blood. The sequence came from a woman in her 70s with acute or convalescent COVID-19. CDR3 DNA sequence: TGTGCCAGTACCAAAAACAGTAACAGGAACACTGAAGCTTTCTTT. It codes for CASTKNSNRNTEAFF.